The rows below give T cell receptor beta chains drawn from one sample of a study of OX40 agonist ivuxolimab in advanced cancers. Only in-frame clones appear in the TCRdb table, and some are missing; sequencing was by immunoSEQ multiplex PCR. The data contain roughly 32,000 clones, roughly 88% of them singletons. Sample: CD4+ or CD8+ T cells sorted from blood, taken in a trial of the OX40 agonist ivuxolimab. These receptors originate from an adult with an advanced solid tumor such as melanoma, head and neck, liver or kidney cancer. Each CDR3 is given with its conserved first and last residue. D genes are given only for firm matches. For some rows the clone size is stated as once, few or many, or as a class when expanded; others skip it.

>TRBJ2-1|TRBV30|.|.
TGTGCCTGGAGTGTACTGGGAAATGAGCAGTTCTTC
CAWSVLGNEQFF
>TRBJ2-7|TRBV5-1|once|.
TGCGCCAGCAGCTTGGAGCCCATTTACGAGCAGTACTTC
CASSLEPIYEQYF
>TRBJ2-3|TRBV19|.|.
TGTGCCAGTAGTATTGGGACAGATACGCAGTATTTT
CASSIGTDTQYF
>TRBJ1-5|TRBV4-1|.|.
TGCGCCAGCAGCCAAGATGGGTCGAGCAATCAGCCCCAGCATTTT
CASSQDGSSNQPQHF
>TRBJ2-7|TRBV10-2|.|.
TGCGCCAGCAGTGATAGGGACGATTTCTACGAGCAGTACTTC
CASSDRDDFYEQYF
>TRBJ2-3|TRBV9|.|.
TGTGCCAGCAGCGTTTTGCAGCGGCCCACAGATACGCAGTATTTT
CASSVLQRPTDTQYF
>TRBJ2-4|TRBV27|.|.
TGTGCCAGCAGTCCACAAAAGGGAGTTTTGGACAAAAACATTCAGTACTTC
CASSPQKGVLDKNIQYF
>TRBJ1-1|TRBV4-1|.|TRBD1
TGCGCCAGCAGCCATCTCCAGGGGGTGGCCACTGAAGCTTTCTTT
CASSHLQGVATEAFF
>TRBJ2-2|TRBV4-3|once|TRBD2
TGCGCCAGCAGCCAAGGGCTAGCGGGGGCCACCACCGGGGAGCTGTTTTTT
CASSQGLAGATTGELFF
>TRBJ1-5|TRBV28|.|.
TGTGCCAGCAGCAAGGGGGGGGTGGATCAGCCCCAGCATTTT
CASSKGGVDQPQHF
>TRBJ1-1|TRBV5-6|.|.
TGTGCCAGCAGCTTGGAAGGCAGGGATCGAAGGCTAGCTGAAGCTTTCTTT
CASSLEGRDRRLAEAFF
>TRBJ2-3|TRBV4-1|.|TRBD1
TGCGCCAGCAGCCCGACCGGACAGGTCCGCACAGATACGCAGTATTTT
CASSPTGQVRTDTQYF
>TRBJ1-1|TRBV9|.|.
TGTGCCAGCAGCGAAGGGTTGAGCACTGAAGCTTTCTTT
CASSEGLSTEAFF
>TRBJ1-5|TRBV9|.|.
TGTGCCAGCAGCGTAGATGGAGGGGGCAATCAGCCCCAGCATTTT
CASSVDGGGNQPQHF
>TRBJ2-6|TRBV11-2|.|.
TGTGCCAGCAGCTTATCGGGATCAGGGGCCAACGTCCTGACTTTC
CASSLSGSGANVLTF
>TRBJ2-3|TRBV6-1|.|TRBD1
TGTGCCAGCGACAGGGGTGGTACAGATACGCAGTATTTT
CASDRGGTDTQYF
>TRBJ2-5|TRBV7-2|.|.
TGTGCCAGCAGCTACGGACTACTCGGGGGAGAGACCCAGTACTTC
CASSYGLLGGETQYF
>TRBJ2-5|TRBV7-9|.|TRBD2
TGTGCCAGCAGCTTTATGGGGGGGGAGACCCAGTACTTC
CASSFMGGETQYF
>TRBJ2-3|TRBV27|.|.
TGTGCCAGCAGTTTTATCCCGGGCACAGATACGCAGTATTTT
CASSFIPGTDTQYF
>TRBJ1-6|TRBV28|.|.
TGTGCCAGCAGTTGGGACACGGGATTCTATAATTCACCCCTCCACTTT
CASSWDTGFYNSPLHF
>TRBJ2-7|TRBV7-6|once|.
TGTGCCAGCAGCCCCAACGGATCCGGTGGGGACGAGCAGTACTTC
CASSPNGSGGDEQYF
>TRBJ2-1|TRBV7-6|.|.
TGTGCCAGCAGCTTAGAAGGGAGATACAATGAGCAGTTCTTC
CASSLEGRYNEQFF
>TRBJ2-1|TRBV5-4|.|TRBD2
TGTGCCGGTTACACCGGGACTAGCGGGGGGAGAATCTACAATGAGCAGTTCTTC
CAGYTGTSGGRIYNEQFF
>TRBJ2-3|TRBV27|.|.
TGTGCCAGCAGTGAAAAGGGGGACTGGAGAGATACGCAGTATTTT
CASSEKGDWRDTQYF
>TRBJ1-2|TRBV18|once|TRBD1
TGTGCCAGCTCACCACCGGGACAGGGTGAATGGTATGGCTACACCTTC
CASSPPGQGEWYGYTF
>TRBJ2-2|TRBV7-8|.|TRBD1
TGTGCCAGCAGCTTCTCGTCGACAGGGTGGACCGGGGAGCTGTTTTTT
CASSFSSTGWTGELFF
>TRBJ2-3|TRBV7-2|.|.
TGTGCCAGCAGCTTAGTACCTGTCACAGATACGCAGTATTTT
CASSLVPVTDTQYF
>TRBJ2-3|TRBV7-2|few|.
TGTGCCAGCAGCTTACTGCCTAGCGAGGGCACAGATACGCAGTATTTT
CASSLLPSEGTDTQYF
>TRBJ2-7|TRBV10-3|.|.
TGTGCCATCAGTGAGTCGGGGAATTCCTACGAGCAGTACTTC
CAISESGNSYEQYF
>TRBJ2-7|TRBV4-3|.|.
TGCGCCAGCAGCCAAGAAGCAGGGTGGCTCGAGCAGTACTTC
CASSQEAGWLEQYF
>TRBJ2-7|TRBV7-2|.|TRBD2
TGTGCCAGCAGCTTAGGCACTAGCGGGGTATCCTACGAGCAGTACTTC
CASSLGTSGVSYEQYF
>TRBJ1-1|TRBV7-2|.|.
TGTGCCAGCAGCGCCGCCGAGAACACTGAAGCTTTCTTT
CASSAAENTEAFF
>TRBJ2-3|TRBV7-9|.|TRBD1
TGTGCCAGCAGCCAGGACAGGGGGCTTATAGATACGCAGTATTTT
CASSQDRGLIDTQYF
>TRBJ2-3|TRBV5-6|.|.
TGTGCCAGCAGCTCCGGCGGGGATACGCAGTATTTT
CASSSGGDTQYF
>TRBJ2-3|TRBV6-5|.|.
TGTGCCAGCAGTTACGTCTGGGGGGAATTGGGAGATACGCAGTATTTT
CASSYVWGELGDTQYF
>TRBJ1-2|TRBV7-3|.|.
TGTGCCAGCAGCTCTACGGGAAACTATGGCTACACCTTC
CASSSTGNYGYTF
>TRBJ2-5|TRBV4-1|.|.
TGCGCCAGCAGCCAAGCCTATTCTCGAGAGACCCAGTACTTC
CASSQAYSRETQYF
>TRBJ2-7|TRBV6-5|.|TRBD2
TGTGCCAGCAGTAAGGGACTAGCCCCCTACGAGCAGTACTTC
CASSKGLAPYEQYF
>TRBJ1-2|TRBV7-9|.|TRBD1
TGTGCCAGCAGCTTGAGTACGGAGGGGGCCTATGGCTACACCTTC
CASSLSTEGAYGYTF
>TRBJ2-5|TRBV5-4|once|TRBD2
TGTGCCAGCAGCCTGCAGAGCGGGGGCAAAGGGGAGACCCAGTACTTC
CASSLQSGGKGETQYF
>TRBJ2-1|TRBV7-6|many|TRBD2
TGTGCCAGCAGCTTGGAATCTAGCGGGGGGTGGAGTGAGCAGTTCTTC
CASSLESSGGWSEQFF
>TRBJ2-7|TRBV5-8|.|.
TGTGCCAGCAGCTTGGCTCAGGAGGACTACGAGCAGTACTTC
CASSLAQEDYEQYF
>TRBJ2-5|TRBV11-1|.|TRBD1
TGTGCCAGCAGCTCCGAACAGGGGGCGTCAGCAGAGACCCAGTACTTC
CASSSEQGASAETQYF